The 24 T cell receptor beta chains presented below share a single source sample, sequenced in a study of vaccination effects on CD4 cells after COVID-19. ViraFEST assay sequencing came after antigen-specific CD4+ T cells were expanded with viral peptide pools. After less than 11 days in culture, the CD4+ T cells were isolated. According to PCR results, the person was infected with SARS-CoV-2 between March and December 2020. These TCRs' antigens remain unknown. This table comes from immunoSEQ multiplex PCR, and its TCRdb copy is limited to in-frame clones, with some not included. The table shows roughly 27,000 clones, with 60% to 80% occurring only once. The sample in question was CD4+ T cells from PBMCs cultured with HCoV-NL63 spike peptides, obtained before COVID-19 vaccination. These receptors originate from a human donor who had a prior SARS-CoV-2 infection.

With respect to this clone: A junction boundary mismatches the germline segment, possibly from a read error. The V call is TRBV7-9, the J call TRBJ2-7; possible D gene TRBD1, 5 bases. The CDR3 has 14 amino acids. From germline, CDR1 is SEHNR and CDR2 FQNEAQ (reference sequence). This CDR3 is CASSLPGPSFEQYF. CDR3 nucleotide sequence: TGTGCCAGCAGCTTACCAGGGCCCTCCTTCGAGCAGTACTTC.

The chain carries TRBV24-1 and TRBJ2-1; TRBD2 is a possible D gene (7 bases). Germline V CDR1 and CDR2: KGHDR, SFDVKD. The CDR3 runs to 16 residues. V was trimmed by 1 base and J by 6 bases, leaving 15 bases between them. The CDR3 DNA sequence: TGTGCCACCAGTGATTTTGGGCCAGGGGAGGGCAATGAGCAGTTCTTC. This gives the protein CATSDFGPGEGNEQFF.

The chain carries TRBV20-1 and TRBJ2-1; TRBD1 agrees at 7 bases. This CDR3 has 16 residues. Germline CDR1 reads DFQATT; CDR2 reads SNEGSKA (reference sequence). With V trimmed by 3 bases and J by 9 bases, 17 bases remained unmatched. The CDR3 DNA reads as TGCAGTGCTAGTTTAGTCGGCAGGGGGAATTTATTTGAGCAGTTCTTC. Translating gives CSASLVGRGNLFEQFF.

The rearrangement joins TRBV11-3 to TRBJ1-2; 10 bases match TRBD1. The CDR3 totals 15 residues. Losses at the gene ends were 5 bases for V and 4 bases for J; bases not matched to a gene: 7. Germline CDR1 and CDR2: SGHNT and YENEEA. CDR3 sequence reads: CASSAAGQGIYGYTF. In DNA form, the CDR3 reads TGTGCCAGCAGCGCGGCGGGACAGGGGATCTATGGCTACACCTTC.

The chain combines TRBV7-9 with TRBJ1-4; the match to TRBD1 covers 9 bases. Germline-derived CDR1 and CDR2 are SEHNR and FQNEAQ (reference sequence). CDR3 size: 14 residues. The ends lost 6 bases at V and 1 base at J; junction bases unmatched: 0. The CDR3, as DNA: TGTGCCAGCAGGACAGGGGGAACTAATGAAAAACTGTTTTTT. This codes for CASRTGGTNEKLFF. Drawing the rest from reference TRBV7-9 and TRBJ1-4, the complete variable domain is DTGVSQNPRHKITKRGQNVTFRCDPISEHNRLYWYRQTLGQGPEFLTYFQNEAQLEKSRLLSDRFSAERPKGSFSTLEIQRTEQGDSAMYLCASRTGGTNEKLFFGSGTQLSVL.

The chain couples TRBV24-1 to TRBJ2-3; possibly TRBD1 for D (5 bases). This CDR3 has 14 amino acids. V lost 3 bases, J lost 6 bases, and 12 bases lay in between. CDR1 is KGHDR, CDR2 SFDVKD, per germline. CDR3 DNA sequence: TGTGCCACCAGTGATCCGTACAAGGGGGATACGCAGTATTTT. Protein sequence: CATSDPYKGDTQYF.

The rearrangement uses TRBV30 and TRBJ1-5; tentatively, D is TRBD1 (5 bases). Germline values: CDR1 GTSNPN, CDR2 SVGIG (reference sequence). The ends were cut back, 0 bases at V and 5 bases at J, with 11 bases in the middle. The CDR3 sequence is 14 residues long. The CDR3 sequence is CAWSVGAVDQPQHF. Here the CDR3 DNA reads TGTGCCTGGAGTGTAGGGGCTGTGGATCAGCCCCAGCATTTT. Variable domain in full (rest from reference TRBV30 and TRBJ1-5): SQTIHQWPATLVQPVGSPLSLECTVEGTSNPNLYWYRQAAGRGLQLLFYSVGIGQISSEVPQNLSASRPQDRQFILSSKKLLLSDSGFYLCAWSVGAVDQPQHFGDGTRLSIL.

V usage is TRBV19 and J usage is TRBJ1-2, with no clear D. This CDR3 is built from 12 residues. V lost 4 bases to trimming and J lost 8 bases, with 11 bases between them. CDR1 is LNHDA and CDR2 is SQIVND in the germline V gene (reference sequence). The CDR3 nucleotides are TGTGCCAGTAGTAGTGCACCAATGGGCTACACCTTC. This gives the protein CASSSAPMGYTF. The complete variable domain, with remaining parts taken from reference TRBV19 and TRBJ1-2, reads DGGITQSPKYLFRKEGQNVTLSCEQNLNHDAMYWYRQDPGQGLRLIYYSQIVNDFQKGDIAEGYSVSREKKESFPLTVTSAQKNPTAFYLCASSSAPMGYTFGSGTRLTVV.

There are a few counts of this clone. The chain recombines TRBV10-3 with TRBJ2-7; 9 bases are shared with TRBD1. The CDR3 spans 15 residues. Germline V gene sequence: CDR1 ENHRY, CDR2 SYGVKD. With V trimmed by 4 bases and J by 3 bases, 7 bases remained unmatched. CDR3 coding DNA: TGTGCCATCAGTGTGAGGGGACAGGGAGTCTACGAGCAGTACTTC. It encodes CAISVRGQGVYEQYF.

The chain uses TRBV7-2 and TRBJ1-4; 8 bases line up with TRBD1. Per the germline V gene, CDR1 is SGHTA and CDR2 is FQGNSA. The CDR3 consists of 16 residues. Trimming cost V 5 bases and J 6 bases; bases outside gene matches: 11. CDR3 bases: TGTGCCAGCAGCCCTACCTCCGGGACAGGATATGAAAAACTGTTTTTT. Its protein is CASSPTSGTGYEKLFF.

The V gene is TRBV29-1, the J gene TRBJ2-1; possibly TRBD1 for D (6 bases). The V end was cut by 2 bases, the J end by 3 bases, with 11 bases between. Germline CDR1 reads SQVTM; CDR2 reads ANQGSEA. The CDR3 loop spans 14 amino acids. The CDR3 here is CSVETGFYYNEQFF. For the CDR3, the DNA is TGCAGCGTTGAAACAGGGTTTTACTACAATGAGCAGTTCTTC.

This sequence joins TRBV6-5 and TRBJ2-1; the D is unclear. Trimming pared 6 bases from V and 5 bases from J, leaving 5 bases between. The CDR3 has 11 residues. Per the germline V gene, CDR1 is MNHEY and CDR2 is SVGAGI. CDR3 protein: CASRTNNEQFF. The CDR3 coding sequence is TGTGCCAGCAGGACCAACAATGAGCAGTTCTTC.

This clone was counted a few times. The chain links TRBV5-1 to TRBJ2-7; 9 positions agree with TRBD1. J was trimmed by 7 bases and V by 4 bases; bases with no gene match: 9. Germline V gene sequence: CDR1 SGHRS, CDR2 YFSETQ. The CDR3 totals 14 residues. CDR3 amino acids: CASSRRTGEGEQYF. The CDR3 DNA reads TGCGCCAGCAGCCGCCGGACAGGGGAGGGTGAGCAGTACTTC.

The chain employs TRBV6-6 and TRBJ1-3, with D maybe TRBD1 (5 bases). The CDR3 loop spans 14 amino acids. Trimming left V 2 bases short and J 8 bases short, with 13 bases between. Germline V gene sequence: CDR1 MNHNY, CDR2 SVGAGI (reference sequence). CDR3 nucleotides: TGTGCCAGCAGTTACGGGGGGGACGCGGACACCATATATTTT. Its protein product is CASSYGGDADTIYF.

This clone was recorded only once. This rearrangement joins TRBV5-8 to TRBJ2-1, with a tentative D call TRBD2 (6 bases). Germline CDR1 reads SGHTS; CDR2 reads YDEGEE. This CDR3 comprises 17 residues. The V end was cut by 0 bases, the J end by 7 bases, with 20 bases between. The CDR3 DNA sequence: TGTGCCAGCAGCTTGGCGGGTCGACTAGAAGGGAGGAATGAGCAGTTCTTC. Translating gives CASSLAGRLEGRNEQFF.

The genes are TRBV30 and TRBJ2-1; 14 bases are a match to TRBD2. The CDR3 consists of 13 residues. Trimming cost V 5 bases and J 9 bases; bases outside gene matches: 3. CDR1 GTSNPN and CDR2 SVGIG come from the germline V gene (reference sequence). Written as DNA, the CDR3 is TGTGCCTGGGGACTAGCGGGAGGTGTTGAGCAGTTCTTC. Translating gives CAWGLAGGVEQFF.

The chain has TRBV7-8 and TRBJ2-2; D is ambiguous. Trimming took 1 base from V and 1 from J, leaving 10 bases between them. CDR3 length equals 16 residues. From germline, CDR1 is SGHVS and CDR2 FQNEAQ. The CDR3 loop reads CASSLGRQWNTGELFF. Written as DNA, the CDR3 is TGTGCCAGCAGCTTAGGGCGGCAGTGGAACACCGGGGAGCTGTTTTTT.

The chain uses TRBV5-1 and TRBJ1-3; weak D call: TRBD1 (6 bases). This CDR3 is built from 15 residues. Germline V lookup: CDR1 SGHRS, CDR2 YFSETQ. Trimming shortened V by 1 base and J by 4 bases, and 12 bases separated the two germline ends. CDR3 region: CASSLTGTPGNTIYF. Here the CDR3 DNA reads TGCGCCAGCAGCTTGACGGGGACACCAGGAAACACCATATATTTT.

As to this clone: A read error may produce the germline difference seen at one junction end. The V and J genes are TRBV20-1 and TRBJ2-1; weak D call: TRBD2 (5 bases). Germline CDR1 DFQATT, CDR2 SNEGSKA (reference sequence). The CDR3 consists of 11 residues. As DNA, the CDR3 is TGCAGTGCTCGAGAACGCGGGGAGCAGTTCTTC. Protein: CSARERGEQFF.

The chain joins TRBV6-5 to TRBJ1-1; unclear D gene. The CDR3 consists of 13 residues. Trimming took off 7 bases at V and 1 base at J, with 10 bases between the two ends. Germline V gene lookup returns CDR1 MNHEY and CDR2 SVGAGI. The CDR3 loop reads CASKKAGNTEAFF. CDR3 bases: TGTGCCAGCAAAAAGGCCGGGAACACTGAAGCTTTCTTT.

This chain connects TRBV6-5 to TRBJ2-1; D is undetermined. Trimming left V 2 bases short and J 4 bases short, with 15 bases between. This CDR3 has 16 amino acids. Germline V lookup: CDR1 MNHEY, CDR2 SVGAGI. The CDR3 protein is CASSYSYAGRYNEQFF. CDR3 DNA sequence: TGTGCCAGCAGTTACAGTTACGCCGGCCGGTACAATGAGCAGTTCTTC.

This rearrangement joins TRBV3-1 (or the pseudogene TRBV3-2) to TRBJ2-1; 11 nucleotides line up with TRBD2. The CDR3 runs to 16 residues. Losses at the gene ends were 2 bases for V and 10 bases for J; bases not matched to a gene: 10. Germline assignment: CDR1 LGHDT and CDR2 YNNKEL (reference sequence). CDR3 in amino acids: CASSQTGLAAGGEQFF. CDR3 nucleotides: TGTGCCAGCAGCCAAACGGGACTAGCGGCCGGGGGAGAGCAGTTCTTC.

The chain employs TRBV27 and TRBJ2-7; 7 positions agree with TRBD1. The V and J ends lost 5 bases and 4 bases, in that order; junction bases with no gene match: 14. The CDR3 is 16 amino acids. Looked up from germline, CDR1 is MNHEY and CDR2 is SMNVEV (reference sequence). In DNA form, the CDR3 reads TGTGCCAGCAGTCCCCTTCGTGGACAGGTCTTTTACGAGCAGTACTTC. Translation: CASSPLRGQVFYEQYF.

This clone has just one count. CDR3 in DNA: TGCGCCAGCAGCTTGGGCCGTGAGACCCAGTACTTC. Protein product: CASSLGRETQYF. The chain employs TRBV5-1 and TRBJ2-5; D remains ambiguous. V lost 0 bases to trimming and J lost 5 bases, with 5 bases between them. The germline gives CDR1 SGHRS, CDR2 YFSETQ. CDR3 size: 12 residues.